A single sample is the source of the 3 T cell receptor beta chains below, sequenced in a study of shared clonotypes between healthy human individuals (dated by TCRdb to 2020 to 2021). CD8 naive samples were CD45RO-negative cells positively selected for CCR7, giving a CD45RA+CCR7+ population that excluded TemRA cells. Library preparation was by the immunoSEQ multiplex PCR assay. TCRdb re-hosts the immuneACCESS table, in-frame sequences only. Its copies lack some clones; in the studies checked, an unresolved V gene accounts for under half of them, and the cause for the rest is not known. A total of 1.5 million to 2.5 million clones appear in this sample, roughly 95% of them only once. The biggest ten clones account for 1% to 1.5% of the sample. The sequencing input was naive CD8+ T cells sorted from blood. According to the study, the label for this sample's cell subset or site signals: CD45RA+CCR7+. These receptors all come from a man aged 18 to 30 in good health.

This chain joins TRBV9 and TRBJ1-1; D gene unclear. Trimming cost V 0 bases and J 7 bases, with 22 bases left between them. The CDR3 extends over 17 amino acids. Looked up from germline, CDR1 is SGDLS and CDR2 is YYNGEE. CDR3 nucleotides: TGTGCCAGCAGCGTAGACGAACGGGCCAGTATGATTGGTGAAGCTTTCTTT. Residues: CASSVDERASMIGEAFF.

The chain recombines TRBV6-5 with TRBJ2-6; no clear D. The germline V gene encodes CDR1 MNHEY and CDR2 SVGAGI. This CDR3 has 16 amino acids. V shed 2 bases and J shed 0 bases, with 8 bases lying between them. DNA of the CDR3: TGTGCCAGCAGTTACGTACCGCTCTCTGGGGCCAACGTCCTGACTTTC. Its protein is CASSYVPLSGANVLTF.

Notes on this clone: Other nucleotide sequences in the sample specify the same CDR3. This chain uses TRBV5-6 with TRBJ1-2, with 7 bases identical to TRBD1. Germline CDR1 reads SGHDT; CDR2 reads YYEEEE. V shed 4 bases and J 5 bases; nucleotides not matched to a gene: 8. This CDR3 comprises 14 residues. CDR3 in amino acids: CASSLETGAYGYTF. CDR3 DNA sequence: TGTGCCAGCAGCCTGGAAACAGGGGCTTATGGCTACACCTTC.